This record looks at one TCR beta chain sequence and its context. This entry belongs to a study of blood T cell repertoires in COVID-19. V was cut by 4 bases and J by 4 bases, with 4 bases left in between. The CDR3 loop spans 11 amino acids. Germline V lookup: CDR1 ENHRY, CDR2 SYGVKD. TCRdb keeps only in-frame clones here, not all; method: immunoSEQ multiplex PCR. This sample yields approximately 200,000 clones, of which around 80% are seen a single time; over 9.5% belongs to the top ten. The chain employs TRBV10-3 and TRBJ1-2; D gene ambiguous. The specimen sequenced was peripheral blood. The sequence came from a woman of 80 years or more with COVID-19, enrolled during active disease. The CDR3: CAISGGYGYTF. The CDR3 DNA follows: TGTGCCATCAGTGGCGGCTATGGCTACACCTTC.